These 15 T cell receptor beta chains originate from one sample sequenced in a study of T cells after yellow fever vaccination. TCRdb fed the 5' RACE reads into MiXCR, producing one record per CDR3 protein. The repertoire has about 350,000 distinct CDR3 sequences, around 8.1% of them found once; the top ten carry approximately 15%. The source material was PBMCs, sampled about 49 days after the first yellow fever vaccination. The origin of the receptors is a man aged 18 to 30 who received the YFV17D yellow fever vaccine.

This clonotype was picked up many times. The J gene is TRBJ2-1, the V gene TRBV11-2; the match to TRBD2 covers 8 bases. From germline, CDR1 is SGHAT and CDR2 FQNNGV. With V trimmed by 1 base and J by 9 bases, 11 bases remained unmatched. The CDR3 sequence is 16 residues long. CDR3 region: CASSLAVASGWGEQFF. CDR3 DNA sequence: TGTGCCAGCAGCTTAGCAGTGGCTAGCGGGTGGGGTGAGCAGTTCTTC.

This clonotype was found many times. This rearrangement joins TRBV4-3 to TRBJ2-5, with 7 bases aligning to TRBD1. The trim removed 4 bases at V and 4 bases at J, leaving 6 bases unmatched. Germline V gives CDR1 LGHNA, CDR2 YSLEER. CDR3 length: 14 amino acids. CDR3 residues: CASSLNRGGETQYF. DNA of the CDR3: TGCGCCAGCAGCCTTAACAGGGGCGGAGAGACCCAGTACTTC.

V gene TRBV12-3 or TRBV12-4 combines with J gene TRBJ2-5, with TRBD2 matching over 10 bases. The V gene end was trimmed by 9 bases and the J gene end by 3 bases; junction bases not matched to a gene: 10. The CDR3 spans 15 residues. DNA for the CDR3: TGTGCCAGTAAAAAAGCGGGGGGGGACAAAGAGACCCAGTACTTC. This codes for CASKKAGGDKETQYF.

The CDR3 DNA reads TGTGCCGTCGGGGATACTAACTATGGCTACACCTTC. It yields the protein CAVGDTNYGYTF. V and J are TRBV7-9 and TRBJ1-2; no clear D gene. The CDR3 is made up of 12 amino acids. Germline V gene data show CDR1 as SEHNR and CDR2 as FQNEAQ (reference sequence). V lost 11 bases to trimming and J lost 0 bases, with 10 bases between them.

J is TRBJ2-7 and V is TRBV24-1; 9 nucleotides line up with TRBD1. With 2 bases clipped from V and 11 bases from J, the junction kept 9 bases outside the gene matches. Germline V gene lookup returns CDR1 KGHDR and CDR2 SFDVKD. The CDR3 loop spans 14 amino acids. The CDR3 here is CATSDSGDRVWEYF. The CDR3 nucleotides read TGTGCCACCAGTGATTCCGGGGACAGGGTCTGGGAGTACTTC.

The chain has TRBV27 and TRBJ2-4, with D possibly TRBD2 on 7 matching bases. The germline V and J ends were trimmed by 0 bases and 2 bases, with 14 bases remaining between them. The CDR3 extends over 17 amino acids. Looked up from germline, CDR1 is MNHEY and CDR2 is SMNVEV (reference sequence). As DNA, the CDR3 is TGTGCCAGCAGTTTATCAGGGGGGGGGGTAACCAAAAACATTCAGTACTTC. As protein: CASSLSGGGVTKNIQYF.

This clonotype was found a few times. The chain is built from TRBV10-3 and TRBJ2-2; tentative D call: TRBD1 (6 bases). The germline gives CDR1 ENHRY, CDR2 SYGVKD. This CDR3 region has 15 residues. V was shortened by 6 bases and J by 1 base, with 12 bases between the two germline ends. CDR3 bases: TGTGCCATCAGGGCCGGGACACAGAACACCGGGGAGCTGTTTTTT. This translates into CAIRAGTQNTGELFF.

The chain couples TRBV29-1 to TRBJ1-1, with 7 bases aligning to TRBD1. The CDR3 length is 14 residues. Losses at the gene ends were 7 bases for V and 1 base for J; bases not matched to a gene: 9. Germline V gene sequence: CDR1 SQVTM, CDR2 ANQGSEA. CDR3 sequence reads: CSGGPGQTNTEAFF. The CDR3 region has the DNA TGCAGCGGGGGCCCGGGACAGACGAACACTGAAGCTTTCTTT.

This clonotype was counted a few times. This chain joins TRBV6-2 or TRBV6-3 and TRBJ2-7; D is possibly TRBD1 (5 bases). The V and J ends lost 5 bases and 6 bases respectively, with 11 bases between them. The germline CDR1 and CDR2 sequences are MNHEY and SVGEGT. The CDR3 runs 12 residues. CDR3 residues: CASSRSGLEQYF. CDR3 bases: TGTGCCAGCAGTCGCTCAGGGCTCGAGCAGTACTTC.

The J gene is TRBJ2-7, the V gene TRBV5-4; D uncertain. This CDR3 has 13 amino acids. Trimming removed 4 bases from V and 5 bases from J, with 13 bases in between. Germline V gene sequence: CDR1 SGHNT, CDR2 YYREEE (reference sequence). The CDR3 DNA sequence: TGTGCCAGCAGCCCTGTCGGTGGGGACGAGCAGTACGTC. This codes for CASSPVGGDEQYV.

This clonotype was counted a few times. This chain joins TRBV29-1 and TRBJ2-3; possible D gene TRBD2, 6 bases. The V and J ends lost 4 bases and 0 bases respectively, with 17 bases between them. This CDR3 contains 16 residues. Germline V gene lookup returns CDR1 SQVTM and CDR2 ANQGSEA. The CDR3 spells CSVVVWDSASTDTQYF. The CDR3 region has the DNA TGCAGCGTTGTAGTTTGGGACTCGGCTAGCACAGATACGCAGTATTTT.

The rearrangement links TRBV4-2 to TRBJ2-2, with 7 bases identical to TRBD1. V shed 6 bases, J shed 0 bases, and the junction held 7 bases outside the gene matches. From germline, CDR1 is LGHNA and CDR2 YNFKEQ. CDR3 length: 16 residues. The CDR3 coding sequence is TGTGCCAGCAGTCAGACCGGGACAGCGAACACCGGGGAGCTGTTTTTT. Protein: CASSQTGTANTGELFF.

This clonotype was counted ten times or more. The gene calls are TRBV5-1 and TRBJ2-2; weak D call: TRBD1 (5 bases). The CDR3 runs 13 residues. Germline CDR1 reads SGHRS; CDR2 reads YFSETQ. The V end was cut by 5 bases, the J end by 4 bases, with 9 bases between. Written as DNA, the CDR3 is TGCGCCAGCAGTCGTCAGGGCACCGGGGAGCTGTTTTTT. This codes for CASSRQGTGELFF.

This clonotype was recorded at least ten times. The chain combines TRBV4-1 with TRBJ2-7; D perhaps matches TRBD1 (6 bases). The germline V and J ends were trimmed by 2 bases and 2 bases, with 10 bases remaining between them. This CDR3 contains 14 residues. Germline CDR1 MGHRA, CDR2 YSYEKL. CDR3 protein: CASSQKAGAYEQYV. The CDR3 DNA reads as TGCGCCAGCAGCCAAAAGGCAGGGGCCTACGAGCAGTACGTC.

V is TRBV12-3 or TRBV12-4 and J is TRBJ1-1, with D perhaps matching TRBD1 (5 bases). V was trimmed by 8 bases and J by 7 bases, leaving 14 bases between them. The CDR3 is 12 amino acids. The CDR3 DNA is TGTGCCAGCGGGCCAGGGAGGCTTGAAGCTTTCTTT. Translation gives CASGPGRLEAFF.